These 13 T cell receptor beta chains were all obtained from the same sample, sequenced in a study of blood T cell repertoires in COVID-19. The protocol was immunoSEQ multiplex PCR, while the TCRdb copy is restricted to in-frame clones and leaves out a portion. This sample carries 25,000 to 35,000 clones, about 89% of them seen once, and the ten largest clones take about a tenth. Source material: peripheral blood. These receptors were collected from a human donor with active COVID-19. The donor label of this sample is uncertain.

The chain couples TRBV13 to TRBJ2-5; TRBD2 is a possible D gene (6 bases). Trimming stripped 5 bases from V and 5 bases from J, with 18 bases between. Germline V CDR1 and CDR2: PRHDT, FYEKMQ (reference sequence). This CDR3 comprises 15 residues. The CDR3 loop reads CASSAGLLAGETQYF. CDR3 bases: TGTGCCAGCAGCGCGGGACTCCTAGCTGGGGAGACCCAGTACTTC.

This chain connects TRBV7-9 to TRBJ1-3; D may be TRBD1 (5 bases). The CDR3 has 14 residues. Germline CDR1 SEHNR, CDR2 FQNEAQ (reference sequence). Trimming removed 3 bases at V and 6 bases at J, with 12 bases between. CDR3 sequence: CASSFLQVPNTIYF. CDR3 sequence (DNA): TGTGCCAGCAGCTTTCTACAGGTCCCAAACACCATATATTTT.

The V call is TRBV7-3, the J call TRBJ1-2, with 7 positions matching TRBD1. Germline CDR1 and CDR2: SGHTA and FQGTGA. CDR3 length equals 14 residues. The junction had 9 bases not matched to a gene; V was cut back by 5 bases and J by 6 bases. The chain's CDR3 is CASSAQTGSDGYTF. The CDR3 DNA sequence: TGTGCCAGCAGCGCGCAGACAGGGTCCGATGGCTACACCTTC.

V gene TRBV7-9 combines with J gene TRBJ2-3; 8 bases are a match to TRBD1. With 5 bases clipped from V and 4 bases from J, the junction kept 5 bases outside the gene matches. The CDR3 is 14 amino acids. The germline V gene encodes CDR1 SEHNR and CDR2 FQNEAQ (reference sequence). The CDR3 is CASSTGQGPDTQYF. CDR3 nucleotide sequence: TGTGCCAGCAGCACCGGACAGGGCCCAGATACGCAGTATTTT.

This chain connects TRBV6-6 to TRBJ2-7; the match to TRBD1 covers 10 bases. Losses at the gene ends were 5 bases for V and 2 bases for J; bases not matched to a gene: 12. In germline, CDR1 is MNHNY, CDR2 SVGAGI (reference sequence). This CDR3 has 17 residues. The CDR3: CASSHLVIGTGAYEQYF. The CDR3 nucleotides are TGTGCCAGCAGTCACCTGGTCATAGGGACAGGGGCCTACGAGCAGTACTTC.

The CDR3: CASTFPDRGPEAFF. In nucleotides, the CDR3 is TGTGCCAGCACTTTTCCGGACAGGGGCCCTGAAGCTTTCTTT. V usage is TRBV13 and J usage is TRBJ1-1, with 9 nucleotides matching TRBD1. The CDR3 sequence is 14 residues long. Germline trimming cut 7 bases from V and 6 bases from J; bases unmatched to any gene: 9. CDR1 is PRHDT, CDR2 FYEKMQ, per germline (reference sequence).

This chain connects TRBV5-6 to TRBJ2-7; 11 bases are shared with TRBD2. The CDR3 is 16 residues long. CDR1 is SGHDT and CDR2 is YYEEEE in the germline V gene. The V and J ends lost 1 base and 1 base, in that order; junction bases with no gene match: 4. CDR3 amino acids: CASSLIAGGPSYEQYF. In DNA form, the CDR3 reads TGTGCCAGCAGCTTGATAGCGGGGGGGCCGTCCTACGAGCAGTACTTC.

The rearrangement uses TRBV4-2 and TRBJ2-1; 9 nucleotides match TRBD2. There are 16 residues in the CDR3. V was pared by 4 bases and J by 7 bases, with 11 bases of the junction left unmatched. CDR1 and CDR2 (germline): LGHNA, YNFKEQ. The CDR3 loop reads CASSLDGVAGENEQFF. In DNA, the CDR3 is TGTGCCAGCAGCCTCGATGGGGTAGCGGGGGAAAATGAGCAGTTCTTC.

This clone has just one count. The chain is built from TRBV29-1 and TRBJ1-2, with D uncertain. Germline values: CDR1 SQVTM, CDR2 ANQGSEA. V was cut by 3 bases and J by 2 bases, with 7 bases left in between. CDR3 size: 12 residues. The CDR3 DNA is TGCAGCGTTGAGAGATCGAACTATGGCTACACCTTC. Encoded protein: CSVERSNYGYTF.

The rearrangement joins TRBV7-2 to TRBJ2-2, with 8 nucleotides matching TRBD2. The germline CDR1 and CDR2 sequences are SGHTA and FQGNSA. The CDR3 length is 14 residues. V was clipped by 6 bases and J by 6 bases; unmatched bases: 6. CDR3 residues: CASRGTRLSGELFF. DNA of the CDR3: TGTGCCAGCAGGGGGACTAGGCTGTCCGGGGAGCTGTTTTTT.

This clone was seen a few times. The junction does not match germline at one end; this may be a read error. This chain uses TRBV28 with TRBJ2-7, with 7 bases identical to TRBD1. CDR3 size: 11 residues. Germline V gives CDR1 MDHEN, CDR2 SYDVKM. The CDR3 coding sequence is TGTGCCAGCAGCCTAGGGGGCCCCAAGGACTTC. This translates into CASSLGGPKDF.

The chain couples TRBV5-8 to TRBJ2-7; tentative D call: TRBD2 (6 bases). The CDR3 spans 15 residues. Germline V CDR1 and CDR2: SGHTS, YDEGEE. V lost 5 bases to trimming and J lost 4 bases, with 19 bases between them. In DNA form, the CDR3 reads TGTGCCAGCAGTCGCCAATCGGCAGGGAGGTACGAGCAGTACTTC. Amino acid sequence: CASSRQSAGRYEQYF.

This chain joins TRBV9 and TRBJ1-1, with D possibly TRBD1 on 6 matching bases. The CDR3 is 15 amino acids. V gave up 3 bases and J gave up 0 bases, with 12 bases separating them. The germline CDR1 and CDR2 sequences are SGDLS and YYNGEE. CDR3 amino acids: CASSAPGTLNTEAFF. Here the CDR3 DNA reads TGTGCCAGCAGCGCTCCGGGGACATTGAACACTGAAGCTTTCTTT.